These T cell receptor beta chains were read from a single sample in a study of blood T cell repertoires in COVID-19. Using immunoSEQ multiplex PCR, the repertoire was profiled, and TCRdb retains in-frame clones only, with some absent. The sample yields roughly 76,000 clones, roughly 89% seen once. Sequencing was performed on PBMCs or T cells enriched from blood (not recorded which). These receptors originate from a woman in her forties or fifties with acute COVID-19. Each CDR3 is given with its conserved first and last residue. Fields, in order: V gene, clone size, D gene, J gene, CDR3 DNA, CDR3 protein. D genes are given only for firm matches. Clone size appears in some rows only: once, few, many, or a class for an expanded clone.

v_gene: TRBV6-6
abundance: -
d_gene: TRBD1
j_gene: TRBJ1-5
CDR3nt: TGTGCCAGCAGGGTACAGGGGGCAAGCAATCAGCCCCAGCATTTT
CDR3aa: CASRVQGASNQPQHF

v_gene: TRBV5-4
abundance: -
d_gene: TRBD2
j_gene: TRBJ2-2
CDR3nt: TGTGCCAGCAGCCTAGGAGCGGGGGTGGCCGGGGAGCTGTTTTTT
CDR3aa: CASSLGAGVAGELFF

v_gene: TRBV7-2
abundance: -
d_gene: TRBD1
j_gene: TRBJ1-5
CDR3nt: TGTGCCAGCAGGCGGACAGGGGATAGCAATCAGCCCCAGCATTTT
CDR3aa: CASRRTGDSNQPQHF

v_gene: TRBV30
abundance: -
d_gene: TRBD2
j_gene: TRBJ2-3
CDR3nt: TGTGCCTGGAGTGTCGGGCTAGCGGGAGGGGGAGATACGCAGTATTTT
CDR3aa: CAWSVGLAGGGDTQYF

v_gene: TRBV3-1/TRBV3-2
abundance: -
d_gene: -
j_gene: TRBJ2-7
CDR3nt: TGTGCCAGCAGCCAAGTGGGAGGAAGGGGCACCTACGAGCAGTACTTC
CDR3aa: CASSQVGGRGTYEQYF

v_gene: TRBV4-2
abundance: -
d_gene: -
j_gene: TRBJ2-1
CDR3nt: TGTGCCAGCAGCCAATCTAGCGCATACAATGAGCAGTTCTTC
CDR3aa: CASSQSSAYNEQFF

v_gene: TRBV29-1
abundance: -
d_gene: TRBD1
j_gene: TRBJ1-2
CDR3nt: TGCAGCGTTGGGACAGGGGGCGATCGTGGCTACACCTTC
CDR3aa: CSVGTGGDRGYTF

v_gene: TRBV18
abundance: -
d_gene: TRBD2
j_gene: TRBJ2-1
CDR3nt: TGTGCCAGCTCACCCCCTAGCGGGAGGGCCGACAATGAGCAGTTCTTC
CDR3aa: CASSPPSGRADNEQFF

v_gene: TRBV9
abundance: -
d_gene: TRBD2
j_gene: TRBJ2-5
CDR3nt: TGTGCCAGCAGCGGGACTAGCTGGGAGACCCAGTACTTC
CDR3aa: CASSGTSWETQYF

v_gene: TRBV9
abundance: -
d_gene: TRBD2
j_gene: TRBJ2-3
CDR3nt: TGTGCCAGCAGCGTCGCGGGAGTGGGAGCGGGAGATACGCGGTATTTT
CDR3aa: CASSVAGVGAGDTRYF

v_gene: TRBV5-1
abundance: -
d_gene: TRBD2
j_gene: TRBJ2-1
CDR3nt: TGCGCCAGCAGCTTGGGGTCTAGCGGGAGATTGGTTGAGCAGTTCTTC
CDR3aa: CASSLGSSGRLVEQFF

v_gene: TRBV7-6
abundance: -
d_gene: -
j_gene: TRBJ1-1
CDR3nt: TGTGCCAGCAGCTTAACTCAGGGTTATGGGAACACTGAAGCTTTCTTT
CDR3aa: CASSLTQGYGNTEAFF

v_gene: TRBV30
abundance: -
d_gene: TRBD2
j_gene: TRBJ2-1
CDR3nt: TGTGCCTGGAGGGGCGGGGGGAGCCGCAATGAGCAGTTCTTC
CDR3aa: CAWRGGGSRNEQFF

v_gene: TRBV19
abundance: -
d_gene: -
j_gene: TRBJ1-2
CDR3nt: TGTGCCAGTAGTATAGATCAGGGGTATGGCGGCTACACCTTC
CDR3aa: CASSIDQGYGGYTF

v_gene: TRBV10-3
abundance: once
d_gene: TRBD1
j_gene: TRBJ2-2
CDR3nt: TGTGCCTCGACCGAGACCAGGACAGGGGTGACCGGGGAGCTGTTTTTT
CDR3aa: CASTETRTGVTGELFF

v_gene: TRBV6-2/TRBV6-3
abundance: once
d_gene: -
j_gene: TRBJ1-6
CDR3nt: TGTGCCAGCAGCAATTCCAGGGCTTCGCCCCTCCACTTT
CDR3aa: CASSNSRASPLHF

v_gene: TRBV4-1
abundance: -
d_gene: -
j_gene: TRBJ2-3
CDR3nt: TGCGCCAGCAGCCAACAAGGGGCAGGGGCGGTAGATACGCAGTATTTT
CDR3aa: CASSQQGAGAVDTQYF

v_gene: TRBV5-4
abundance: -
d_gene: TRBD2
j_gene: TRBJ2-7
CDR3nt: TGTGCCAGCAGCCAAAAACGGACTAGCGGAAGCAGCTACGAGCAGTACTTC
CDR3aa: CASSQKRTSGSSYEQYF

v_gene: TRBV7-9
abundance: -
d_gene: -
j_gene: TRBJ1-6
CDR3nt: TGTGCCAGCAGCTCACAGGTGGTGAATTCACCCCTCCACTTT
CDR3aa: CASSSQVVNSPLHF

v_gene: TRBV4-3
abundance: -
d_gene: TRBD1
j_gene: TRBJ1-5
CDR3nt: TGCGCCAGCAGCCAAACTCCAGGGGGCCTTCAGCCCCAGCATTTT
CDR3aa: CASSQTPGGLQPQHF

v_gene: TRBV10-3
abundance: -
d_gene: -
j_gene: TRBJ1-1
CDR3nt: TGTGCCATCAGTGCCCGGACAGCCTCGGGCACTGAAGCTTTCTTT
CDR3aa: CAISARTASGTEAFF

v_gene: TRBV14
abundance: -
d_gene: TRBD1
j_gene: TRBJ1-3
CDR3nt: TGTGCCAGCAGCCAAGATGGAAGGGGGCCTGGAAACACCATATATTTT
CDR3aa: CASSQDGRGPGNTIYF

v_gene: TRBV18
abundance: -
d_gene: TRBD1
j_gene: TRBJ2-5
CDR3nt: TGTGCCAGCTCACCACAGGGGGCGAAAGAGACCCAGTACTTC
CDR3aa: CASSPQGAKETQYF

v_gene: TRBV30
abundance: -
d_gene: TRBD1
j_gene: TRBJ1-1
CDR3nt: TGTGCCTGGAGTCCTGACAGGGGTGGTGAAGCTTTCTTT
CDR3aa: CAWSPDRGGEAFF

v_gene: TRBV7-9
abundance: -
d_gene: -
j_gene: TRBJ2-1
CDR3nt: TGTGCCAGCAGCTTACCAGGGGTCATCCGCAATGAGCAGTTCTTC
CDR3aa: CASSLPGVIRNEQFF

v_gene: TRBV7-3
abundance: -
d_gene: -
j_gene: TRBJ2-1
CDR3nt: TGTGCCAGCAGTTTACAGGGAGGTAATGCGAATGAGCAGTTCTTC
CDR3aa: CASSLQGGNANEQFF

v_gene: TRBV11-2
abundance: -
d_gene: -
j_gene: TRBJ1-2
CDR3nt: TGTGCCAGCAGCCTCCTGACAGGCCGGGGAGACTATGGCTACACCTTC
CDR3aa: CASSLLTGRGDYGYTF

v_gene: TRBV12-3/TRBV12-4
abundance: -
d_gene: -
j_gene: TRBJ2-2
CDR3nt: TGTGCCAGCAAACAGGGTCGGGCCGGGGAGCTGTTTTTT
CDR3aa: CASKQGRAGELFF

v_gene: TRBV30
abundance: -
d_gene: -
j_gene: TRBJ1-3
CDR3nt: TGTGCCTGGGGAAAGCTCTCTGGAAACACCATATATTTT
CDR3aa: CAWGKLSGNTIYF

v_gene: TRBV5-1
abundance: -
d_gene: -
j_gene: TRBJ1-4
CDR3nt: TGCGCCAGCACCTCGGGTGGGAGTGCAACTAATGAAAAACTGTTTTTT
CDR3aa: CASTSGGSATNEKLFF

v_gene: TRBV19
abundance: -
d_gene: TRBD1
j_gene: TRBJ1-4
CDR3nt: TGTGCCAGTAGTATAACACAGGGGGCTTTTGAAAAACTGTTTTTT
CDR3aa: CASSITQGAFEKLFF

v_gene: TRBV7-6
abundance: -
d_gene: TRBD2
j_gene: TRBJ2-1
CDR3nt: TGTGCCAGCAGCGAGGGACTAGCGGGAGGGCCAGATGAGCAGTTCTTC
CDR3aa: CASSEGLAGGPDEQFF

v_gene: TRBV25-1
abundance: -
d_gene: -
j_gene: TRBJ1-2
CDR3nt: TGTGCCAGCAGTGAACAGTTATATGGCTACACCTTC
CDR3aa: CASSEQLYGYTF

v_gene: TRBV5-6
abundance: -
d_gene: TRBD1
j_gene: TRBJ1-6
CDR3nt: TGTGCCAGCAGCCCCTGGGACAGGGGGAGTCGGAATTCACCCCTCCACTTT
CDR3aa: CASSPWDRGSRNSPLHF

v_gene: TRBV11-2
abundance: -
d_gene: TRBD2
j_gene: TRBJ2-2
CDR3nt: TGTGCCAGCATCTACTATAGCGGGAGGGCCTACACCGGGGAGCTGTTTTTT
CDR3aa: CASIYYSGRAYTGELFF

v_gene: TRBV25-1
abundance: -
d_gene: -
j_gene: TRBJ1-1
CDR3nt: TGTGCCAGCAGACAGGGAAACACTGAAGCTTTCTTT
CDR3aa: CASRQGNTEAFF

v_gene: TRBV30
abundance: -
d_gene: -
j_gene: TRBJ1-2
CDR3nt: TGTGCCTGGAGGTCGTGGGGGGGAAATGGCTACACCTTC
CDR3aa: CAWRSWGGNGYTF

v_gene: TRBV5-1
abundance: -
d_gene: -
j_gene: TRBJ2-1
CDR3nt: TGCGCCAGCAGCGCCCACAGAATTAGCTCCTACAATGAGCAGTTCTTC
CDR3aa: CASSAHRISSYNEQFF

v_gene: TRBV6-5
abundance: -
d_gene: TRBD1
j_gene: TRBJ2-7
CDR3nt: TGTGCCAGCAGCCGGTCCGGGACAGGAGATCGTGAGCAGTACTTC
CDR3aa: CASSRSGTGDREQYF

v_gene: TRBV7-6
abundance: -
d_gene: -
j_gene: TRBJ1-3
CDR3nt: TGTGCCAGCACCCCAGGTGGGGCGGGGGACACCATATATTTT
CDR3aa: CASTPGGAGDTIYF

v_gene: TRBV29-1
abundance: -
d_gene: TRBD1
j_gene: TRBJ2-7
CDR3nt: TGCAGCGTTGAACTGGACAGGGGAAGCGAGCAGTACTTC
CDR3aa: CSVELDRGSEQYF

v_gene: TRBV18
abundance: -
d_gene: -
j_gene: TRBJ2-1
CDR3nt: TGTGCCAGCTCGGCATCTCGCCTTGACAATGAGCAGTTCTTC
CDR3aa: CASSASRLDNEQFF

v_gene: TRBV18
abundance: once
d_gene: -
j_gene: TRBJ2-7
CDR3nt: TGTGCCAGCTCACCGGAAAGGGGCGCACTCTACGAGCAGTACTTC
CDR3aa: CASSPERGALYEQYF

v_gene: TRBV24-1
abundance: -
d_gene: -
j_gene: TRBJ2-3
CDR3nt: TGTGCCACCAGTGAAAGGGACATCCCCACAGATACGCAGTATTTT
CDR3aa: CATSERDIPTDTQYF

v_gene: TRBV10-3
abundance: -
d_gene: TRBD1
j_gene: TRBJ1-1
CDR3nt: TGTGCCGTCGCCGCCGGGGGGGGGACAGGGACGACTGAAGCTTTCTTT
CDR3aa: CAVAAGGGTGTTEAFF

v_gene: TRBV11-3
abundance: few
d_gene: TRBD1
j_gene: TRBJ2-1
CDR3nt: TGTGCCAGCAGCCTGGGACAGGCCTACAATGAGCAGTTCTTC
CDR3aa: CASSLGQAYNEQFF

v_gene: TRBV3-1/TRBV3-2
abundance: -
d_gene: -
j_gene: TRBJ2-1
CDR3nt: TGTGCCAGCAGCCACCCTCCGGGAGCAAACTACAATGAGCAGTTCTTC
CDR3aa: CASSHPPGANYNEQFF

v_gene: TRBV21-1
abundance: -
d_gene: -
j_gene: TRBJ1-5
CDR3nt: TGTGCCAGCAAACAGGTTAATCAGCCCCAGCATTTT
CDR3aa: CASKQVNQPQHF

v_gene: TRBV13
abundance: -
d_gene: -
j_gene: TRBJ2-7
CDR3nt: TGTGCCAGCAGCCATCGGCAGGGTGCGGAGCAGTACTTC
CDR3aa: CASSHRQGAEQYF

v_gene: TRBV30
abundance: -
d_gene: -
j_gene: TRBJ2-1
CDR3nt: TGTGCCTGGAGTGGGACTGGGAACAATGAGCAGTTCTTC
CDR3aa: CAWSGTGNNEQFF

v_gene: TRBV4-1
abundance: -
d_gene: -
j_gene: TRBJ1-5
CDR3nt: TGCGCCAGCAGCCAAGAAAGCCGGGGGGCGGGGAGTGGCAATCAGCCCCAGCATTTT
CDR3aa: CASSQESRGAGSGNQPQHF

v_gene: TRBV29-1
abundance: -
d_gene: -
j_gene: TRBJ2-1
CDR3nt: TGCAGCGCCACAGGGATTATTGCCTACAATGAGCAGTTCTTC
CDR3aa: CSATGIIAYNEQFF

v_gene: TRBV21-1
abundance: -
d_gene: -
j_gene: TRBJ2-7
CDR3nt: TGTGCCAGCAGCAAGGACAGGCGGAACGAGCAGTACTTC
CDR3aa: CASSKDRRNEQYF

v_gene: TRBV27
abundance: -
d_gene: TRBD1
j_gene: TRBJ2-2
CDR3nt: TGTGCCAGCAGGACCTCAGGACAGGGGGGAGCCGGGGAGCTGTTTTTT
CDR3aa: CASRTSGQGGAGELFF

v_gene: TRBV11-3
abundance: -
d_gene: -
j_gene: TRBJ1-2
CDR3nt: TGTGCCAGCAGCTTAGACAGGGCATCTGGCTACACCTTC
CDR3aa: CASSLDRASGYTF

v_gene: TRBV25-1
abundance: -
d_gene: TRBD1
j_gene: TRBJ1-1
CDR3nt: TGTGCCAGCAGTCCACAGGGGCCTGAAGCTTTCTTT
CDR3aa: CASSPQGPEAFF

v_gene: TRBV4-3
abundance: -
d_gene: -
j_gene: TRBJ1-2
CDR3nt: TGCGCCAGCAGCCAAGGCACCGGGACAAATGGCTACACCTTC
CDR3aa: CASSQGTGTNGYTF

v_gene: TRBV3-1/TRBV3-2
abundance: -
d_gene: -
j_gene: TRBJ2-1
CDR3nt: TGTGCCAGCAGCCGTCTTAGCGGAAGAAGTAATGAGCAGTTCTTC
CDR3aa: CASSRLSGRSNEQFF

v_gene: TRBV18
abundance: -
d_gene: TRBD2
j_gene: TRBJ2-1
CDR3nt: TGTGCCAGCTCACCACCGTCGGCGGGAGCGCAGTTCTTC
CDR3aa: CASSPPSAGAQFF

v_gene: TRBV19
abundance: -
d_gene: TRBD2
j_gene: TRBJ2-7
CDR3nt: TGTGCCAGTAGCCCCGCCGGGACTAGTGGCGAGCAGTACTTC
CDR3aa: CASSPAGTSGEQYF